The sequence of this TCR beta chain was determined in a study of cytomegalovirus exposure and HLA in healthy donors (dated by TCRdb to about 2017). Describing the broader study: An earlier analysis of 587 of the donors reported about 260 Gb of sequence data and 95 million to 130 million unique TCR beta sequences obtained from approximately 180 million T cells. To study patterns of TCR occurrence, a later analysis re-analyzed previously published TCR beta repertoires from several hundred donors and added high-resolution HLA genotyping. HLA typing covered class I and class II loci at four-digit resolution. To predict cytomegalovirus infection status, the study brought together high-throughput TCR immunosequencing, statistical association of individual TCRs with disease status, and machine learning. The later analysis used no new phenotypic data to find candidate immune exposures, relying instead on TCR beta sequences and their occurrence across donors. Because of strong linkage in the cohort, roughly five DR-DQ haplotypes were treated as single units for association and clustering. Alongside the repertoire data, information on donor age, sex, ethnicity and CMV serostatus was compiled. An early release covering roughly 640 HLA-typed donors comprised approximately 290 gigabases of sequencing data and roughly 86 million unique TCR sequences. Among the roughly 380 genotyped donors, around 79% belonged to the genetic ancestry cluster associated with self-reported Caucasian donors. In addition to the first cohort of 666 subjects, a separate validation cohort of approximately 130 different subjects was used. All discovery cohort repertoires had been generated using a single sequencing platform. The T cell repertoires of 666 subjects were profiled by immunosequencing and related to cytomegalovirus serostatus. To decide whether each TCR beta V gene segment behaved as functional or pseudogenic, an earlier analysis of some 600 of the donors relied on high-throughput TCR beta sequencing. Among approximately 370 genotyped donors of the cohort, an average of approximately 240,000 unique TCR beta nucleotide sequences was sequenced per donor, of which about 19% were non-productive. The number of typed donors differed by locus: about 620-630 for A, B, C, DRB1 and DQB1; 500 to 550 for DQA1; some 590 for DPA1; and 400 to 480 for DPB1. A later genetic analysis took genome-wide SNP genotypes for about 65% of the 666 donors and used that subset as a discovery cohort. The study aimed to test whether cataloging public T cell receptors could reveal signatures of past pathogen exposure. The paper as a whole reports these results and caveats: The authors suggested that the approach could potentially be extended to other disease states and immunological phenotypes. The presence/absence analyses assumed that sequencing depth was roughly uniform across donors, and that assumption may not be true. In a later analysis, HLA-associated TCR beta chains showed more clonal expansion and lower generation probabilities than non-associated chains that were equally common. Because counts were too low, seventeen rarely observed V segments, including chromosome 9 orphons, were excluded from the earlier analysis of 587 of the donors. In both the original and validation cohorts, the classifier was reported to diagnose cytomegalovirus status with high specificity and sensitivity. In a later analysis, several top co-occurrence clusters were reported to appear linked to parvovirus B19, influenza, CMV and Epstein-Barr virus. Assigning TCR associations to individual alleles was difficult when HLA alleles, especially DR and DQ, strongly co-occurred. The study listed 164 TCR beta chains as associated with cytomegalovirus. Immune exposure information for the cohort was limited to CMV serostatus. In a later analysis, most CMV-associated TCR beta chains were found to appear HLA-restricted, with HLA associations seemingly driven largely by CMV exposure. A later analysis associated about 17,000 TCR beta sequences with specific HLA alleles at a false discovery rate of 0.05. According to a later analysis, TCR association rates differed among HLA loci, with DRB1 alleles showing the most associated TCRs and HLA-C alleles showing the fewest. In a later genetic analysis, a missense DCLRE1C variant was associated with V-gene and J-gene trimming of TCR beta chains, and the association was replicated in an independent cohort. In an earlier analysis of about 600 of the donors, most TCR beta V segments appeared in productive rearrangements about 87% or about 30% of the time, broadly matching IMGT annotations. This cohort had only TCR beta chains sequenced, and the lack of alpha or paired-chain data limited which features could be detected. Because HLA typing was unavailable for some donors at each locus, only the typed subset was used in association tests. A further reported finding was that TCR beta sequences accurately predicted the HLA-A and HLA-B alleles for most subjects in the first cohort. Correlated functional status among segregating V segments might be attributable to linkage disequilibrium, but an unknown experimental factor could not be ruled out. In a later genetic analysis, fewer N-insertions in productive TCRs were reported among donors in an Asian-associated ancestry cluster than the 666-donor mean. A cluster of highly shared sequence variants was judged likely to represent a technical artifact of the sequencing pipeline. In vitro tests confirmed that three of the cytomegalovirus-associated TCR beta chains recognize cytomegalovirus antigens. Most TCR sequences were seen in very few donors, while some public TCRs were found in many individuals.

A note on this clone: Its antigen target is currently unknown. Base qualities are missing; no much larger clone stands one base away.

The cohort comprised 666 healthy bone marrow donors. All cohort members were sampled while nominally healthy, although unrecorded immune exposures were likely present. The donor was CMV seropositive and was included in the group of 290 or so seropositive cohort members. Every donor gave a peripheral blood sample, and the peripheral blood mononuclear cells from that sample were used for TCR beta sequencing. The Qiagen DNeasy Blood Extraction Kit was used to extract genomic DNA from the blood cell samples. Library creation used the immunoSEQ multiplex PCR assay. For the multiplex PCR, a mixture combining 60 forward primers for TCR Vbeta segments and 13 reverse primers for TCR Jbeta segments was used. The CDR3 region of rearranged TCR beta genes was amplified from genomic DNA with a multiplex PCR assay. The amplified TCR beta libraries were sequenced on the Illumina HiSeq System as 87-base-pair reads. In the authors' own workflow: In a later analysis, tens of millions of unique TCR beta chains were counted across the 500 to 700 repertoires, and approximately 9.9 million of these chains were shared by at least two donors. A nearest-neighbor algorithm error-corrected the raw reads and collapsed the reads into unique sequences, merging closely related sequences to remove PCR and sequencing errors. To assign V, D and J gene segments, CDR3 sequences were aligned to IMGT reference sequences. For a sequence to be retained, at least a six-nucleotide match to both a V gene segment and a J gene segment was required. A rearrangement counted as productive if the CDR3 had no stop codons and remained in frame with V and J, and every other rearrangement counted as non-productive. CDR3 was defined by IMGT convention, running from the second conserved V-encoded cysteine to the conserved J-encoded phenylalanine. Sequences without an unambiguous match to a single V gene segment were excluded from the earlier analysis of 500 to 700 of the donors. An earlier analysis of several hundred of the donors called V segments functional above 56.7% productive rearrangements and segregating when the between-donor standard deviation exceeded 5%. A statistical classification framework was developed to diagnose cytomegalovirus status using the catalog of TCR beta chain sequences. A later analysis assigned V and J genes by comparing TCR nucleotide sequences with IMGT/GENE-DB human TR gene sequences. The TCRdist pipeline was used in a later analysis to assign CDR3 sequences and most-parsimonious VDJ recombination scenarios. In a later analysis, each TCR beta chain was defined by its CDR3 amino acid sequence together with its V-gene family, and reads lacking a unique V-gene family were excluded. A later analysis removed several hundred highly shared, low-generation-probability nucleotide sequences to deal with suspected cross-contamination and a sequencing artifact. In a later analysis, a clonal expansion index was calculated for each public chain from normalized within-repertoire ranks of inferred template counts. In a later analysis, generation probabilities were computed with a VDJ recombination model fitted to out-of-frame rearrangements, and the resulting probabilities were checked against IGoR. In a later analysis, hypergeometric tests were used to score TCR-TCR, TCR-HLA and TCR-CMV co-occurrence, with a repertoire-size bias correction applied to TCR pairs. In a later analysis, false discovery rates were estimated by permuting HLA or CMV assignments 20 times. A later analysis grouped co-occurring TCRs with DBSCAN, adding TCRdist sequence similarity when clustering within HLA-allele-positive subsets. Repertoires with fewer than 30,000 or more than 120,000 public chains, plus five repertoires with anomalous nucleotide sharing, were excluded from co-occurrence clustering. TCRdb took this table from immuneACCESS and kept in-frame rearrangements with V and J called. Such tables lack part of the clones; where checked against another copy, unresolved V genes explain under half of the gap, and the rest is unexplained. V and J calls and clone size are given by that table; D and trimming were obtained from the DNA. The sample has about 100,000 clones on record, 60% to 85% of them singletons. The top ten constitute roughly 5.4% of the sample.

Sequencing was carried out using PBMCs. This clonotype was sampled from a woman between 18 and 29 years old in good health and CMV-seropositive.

DNA sequence: TGTGCCAGCAGCCGGAGGCAGTTTGTAGGGTTCCAAGAGACCCAGTACTTC. It translates to CASSRRQFVGFQETQYF. The V and J segments used are TRBV5-4 and TRBJ2-5; tentative D gene TRBD2, with 5 bases matching. Including the terminal cysteine and phenylalanine, the CDR3 comprises 17 residues. Only the CDR3 DNA is retained, 51 bases long and in frame from the first base. Trimming takes 4 bases from V and 1 base from J, and the germline ends sit 20 bases apart. The germline V gene (reference sequence) gives CDR1 as SGHNT and CDR2 as YYREEE. Full variable domain (CDR3 extended with the reference TRBV5-4 and TRBJ2-5 proteins): ETGVTQSPTHLIKTRGQQVTLRCSSQSGHNTVSWYQQALGQGPQFIFQYYREEENGRGNFPPRFSGLQFPNYSSELNVNALELDDSALYLCASSRRQFVGFQETQYFGPGTRLLVL.